The clone carrying this TCR beta chain is labeled medium-sized (0.01 to 0.1%). The study drew participants aged about 18 to 95 years from 20 to 30 US areas. The data were produced by immunoSEQ multiplex PCR, yet TCRdb's version contains in-frame clones alone and is incomplete. The sample shows about 200,000 clones, about 86% of them seen only once. Germline V CDR1 and CDR2: PRHDT, FYEKMQ (reference sequence). This CDR3 spans 12 amino acids. V lost 0 bases, J lost 3 bases, and 2 bases lay in between. The record originates from a study of blood T cell repertoires in COVID-19. The clonotype originates from a middle-aged man who had recovered from COVID-19. The sequenced sample consisted of PBMCs or T cells enriched from blood (not recorded which). The rearrangement uses TRBV13 and TRBJ1-1; no firm D call. The CDR3 reads CASSLGYTEAFF. The CDR3 nucleotides read TGTGCCAGCAGCTTAGGCTACACTGAAGCTTTCTTT.